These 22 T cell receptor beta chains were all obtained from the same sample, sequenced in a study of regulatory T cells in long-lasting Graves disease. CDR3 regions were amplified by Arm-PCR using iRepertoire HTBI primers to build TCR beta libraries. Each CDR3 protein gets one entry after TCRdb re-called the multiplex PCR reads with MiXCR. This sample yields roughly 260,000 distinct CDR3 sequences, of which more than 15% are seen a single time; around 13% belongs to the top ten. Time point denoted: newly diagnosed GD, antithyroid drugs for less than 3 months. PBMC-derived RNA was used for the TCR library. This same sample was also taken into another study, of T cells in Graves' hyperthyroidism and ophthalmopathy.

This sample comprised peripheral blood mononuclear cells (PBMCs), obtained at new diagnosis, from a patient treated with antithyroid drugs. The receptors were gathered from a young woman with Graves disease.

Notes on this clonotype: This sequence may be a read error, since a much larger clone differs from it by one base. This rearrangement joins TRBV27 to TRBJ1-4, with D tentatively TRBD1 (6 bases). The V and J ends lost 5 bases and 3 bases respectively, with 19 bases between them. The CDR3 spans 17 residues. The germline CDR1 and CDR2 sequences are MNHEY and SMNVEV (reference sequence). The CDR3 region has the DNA TGTGCCAGCAGTCAGGCTCCAGGGGAGGCAGCTAATGAAAAACTGTTTTTT. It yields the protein CASSQAPGEAANEKLFF.

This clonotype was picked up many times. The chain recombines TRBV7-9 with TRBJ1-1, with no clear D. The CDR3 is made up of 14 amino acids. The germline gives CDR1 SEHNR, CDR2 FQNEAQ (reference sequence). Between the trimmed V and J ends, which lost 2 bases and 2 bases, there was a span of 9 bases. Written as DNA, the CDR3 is TGTGCCAGCAGCTTAAGGTGGGATAACACTGAAGCTTTCTTT. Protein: CASSLRWDNTEAFF.

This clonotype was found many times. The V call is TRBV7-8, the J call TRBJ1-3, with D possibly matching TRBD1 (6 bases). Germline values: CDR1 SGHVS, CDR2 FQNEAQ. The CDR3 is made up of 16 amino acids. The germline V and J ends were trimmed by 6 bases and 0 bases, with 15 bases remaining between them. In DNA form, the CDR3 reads TGTGCCAGCAGGGGGGGGGCGTTGGGCTCTGGAAACACCATATATTTT. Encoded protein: CASRGGALGSGNTIYF.

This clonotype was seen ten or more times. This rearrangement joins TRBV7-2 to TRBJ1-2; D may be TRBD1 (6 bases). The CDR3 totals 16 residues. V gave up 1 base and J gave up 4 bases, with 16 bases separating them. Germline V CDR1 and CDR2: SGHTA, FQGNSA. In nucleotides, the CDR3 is TGTGCCAGCAGCTTAGTGGCAGGGGCCTCCTCCTATGGCTACACCTTC. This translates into CASSLVAGASSYGYTF.

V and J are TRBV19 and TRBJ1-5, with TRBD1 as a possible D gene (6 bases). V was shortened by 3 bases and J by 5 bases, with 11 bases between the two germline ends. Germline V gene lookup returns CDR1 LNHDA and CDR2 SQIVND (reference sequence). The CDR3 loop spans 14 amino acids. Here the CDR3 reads CASSIWSGDQPQHF. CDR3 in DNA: TGTGCCAGTAGTATTTGGTCAGGGGATCAGCCCCAGCATTTT. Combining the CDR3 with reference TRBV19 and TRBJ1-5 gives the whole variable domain DGGITQSPKYLFRKEGQNVTLSCEQNLNHDAMYWYRQDPGQGLRLIYYSQIVNDFQKGDIAEGYSVSREKKESFPLTVTSAQKNPTAFYLCASSIWSGDQPQHFGDGTRLSIL.

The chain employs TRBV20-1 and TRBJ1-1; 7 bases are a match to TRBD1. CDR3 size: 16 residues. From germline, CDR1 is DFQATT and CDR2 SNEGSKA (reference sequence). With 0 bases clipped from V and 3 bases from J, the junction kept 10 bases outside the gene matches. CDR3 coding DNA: TGCAGTGCTAGAGAGCCGGAGGGGGCGCAAGACACTGAAGCTTTCTTT. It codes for CSAREPEGAQDTEAFF.

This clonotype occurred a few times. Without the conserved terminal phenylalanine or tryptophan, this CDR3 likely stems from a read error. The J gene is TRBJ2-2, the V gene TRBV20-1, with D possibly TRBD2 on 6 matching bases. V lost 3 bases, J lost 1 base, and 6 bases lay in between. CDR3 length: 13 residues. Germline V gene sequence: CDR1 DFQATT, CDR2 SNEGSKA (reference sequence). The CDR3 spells CSARRGNTGELFL. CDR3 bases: TGCAGTGCTAGGCGGGGGAACACCGGGGAGCTGTTTCTT.

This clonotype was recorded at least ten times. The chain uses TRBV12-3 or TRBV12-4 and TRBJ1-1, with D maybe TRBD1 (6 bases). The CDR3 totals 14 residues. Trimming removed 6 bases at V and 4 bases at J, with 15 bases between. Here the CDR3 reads CASRIRGLVTEAFF. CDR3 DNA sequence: TGTGCCAGCAGGATCAGGGGTCTCGTCACTGAAGCTTTCTTT.

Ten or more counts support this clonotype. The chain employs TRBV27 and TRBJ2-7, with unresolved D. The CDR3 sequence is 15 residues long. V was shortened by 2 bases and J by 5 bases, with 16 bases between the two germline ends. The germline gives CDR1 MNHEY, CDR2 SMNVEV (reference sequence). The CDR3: CASSLRSSLVHEQYF. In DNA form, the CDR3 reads TGTGCCAGCAGTTTAAGGTCTTCCCTCGTCCACGAGCAGTACTTC.

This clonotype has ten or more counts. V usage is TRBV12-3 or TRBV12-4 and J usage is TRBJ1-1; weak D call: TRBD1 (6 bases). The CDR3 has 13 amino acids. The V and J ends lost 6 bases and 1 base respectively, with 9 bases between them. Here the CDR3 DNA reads TGTGCCAGCAGGAAACAGGGGAACACTGAAGCTTTCTTT. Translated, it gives CASRKQGNTEAFF.

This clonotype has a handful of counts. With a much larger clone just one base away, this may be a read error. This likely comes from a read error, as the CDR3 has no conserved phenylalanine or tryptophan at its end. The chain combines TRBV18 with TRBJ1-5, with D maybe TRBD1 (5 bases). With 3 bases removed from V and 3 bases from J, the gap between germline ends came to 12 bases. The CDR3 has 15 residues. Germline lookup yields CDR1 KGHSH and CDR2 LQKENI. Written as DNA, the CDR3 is TGTGCCAGCTCACCGCTAGGGGATTCCAATCAGCCCCAGCATCTT. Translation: CASSPLGDSNQPQHL.

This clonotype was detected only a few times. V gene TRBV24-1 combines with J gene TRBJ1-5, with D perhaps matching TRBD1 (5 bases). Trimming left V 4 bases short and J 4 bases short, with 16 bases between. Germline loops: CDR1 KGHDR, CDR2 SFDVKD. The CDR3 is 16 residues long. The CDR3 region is CATSDKTVKNNQPQHF. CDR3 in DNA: TGTGCCACCAGTGACAAGACAGTAAAAAATAATCAGCCCCAGCATTTT.

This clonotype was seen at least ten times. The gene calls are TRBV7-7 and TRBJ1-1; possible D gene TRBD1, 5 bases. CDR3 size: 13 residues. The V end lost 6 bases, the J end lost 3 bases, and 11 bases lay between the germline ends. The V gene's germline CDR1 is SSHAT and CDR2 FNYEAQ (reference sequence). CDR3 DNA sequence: TGTGCCAGCAGTCGGGACCGTTACACTGAAGCTTTCTTT. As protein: CASSRDRYTEAFF.

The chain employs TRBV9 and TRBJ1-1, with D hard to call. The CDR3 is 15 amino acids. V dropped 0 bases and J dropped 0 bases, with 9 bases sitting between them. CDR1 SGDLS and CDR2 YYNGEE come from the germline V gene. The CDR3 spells CASSVATTVNTEAFF. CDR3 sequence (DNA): TGTGCCAGCAGCGTAGCCACAACAGTGAACACTGAAGCTTTCTTT.

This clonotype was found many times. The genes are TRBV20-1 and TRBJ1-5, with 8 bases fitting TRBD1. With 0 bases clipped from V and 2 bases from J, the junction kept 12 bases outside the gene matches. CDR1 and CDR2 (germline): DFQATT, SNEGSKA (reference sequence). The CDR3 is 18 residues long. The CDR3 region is CSARDLTGGPFGNQPQHF. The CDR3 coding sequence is TGCAGTGCTAGAGATCTCACAGGGGGTCCTTTTGGCAATCAGCCCCAGCATTTT.

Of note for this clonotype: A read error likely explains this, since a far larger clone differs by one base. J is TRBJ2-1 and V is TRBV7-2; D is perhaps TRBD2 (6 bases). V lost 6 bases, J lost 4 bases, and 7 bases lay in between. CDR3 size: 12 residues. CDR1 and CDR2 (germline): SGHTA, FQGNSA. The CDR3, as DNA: TGTGCCAGCAGGGGGGGATACAATGAGCAGTTCTTC. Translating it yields CASRGGYNEQFF.

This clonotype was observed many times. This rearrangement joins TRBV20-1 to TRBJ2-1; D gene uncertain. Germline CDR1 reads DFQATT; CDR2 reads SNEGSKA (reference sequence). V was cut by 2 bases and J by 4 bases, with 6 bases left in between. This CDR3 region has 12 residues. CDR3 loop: CSARRSYNEQFF. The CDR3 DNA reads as TGCAGTGCTAGACGCTCGTACAATGAGCAGTTCTTC.

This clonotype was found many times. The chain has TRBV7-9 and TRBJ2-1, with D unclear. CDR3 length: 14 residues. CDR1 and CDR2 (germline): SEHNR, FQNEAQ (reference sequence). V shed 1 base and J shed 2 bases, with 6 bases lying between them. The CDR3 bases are TGTGCCAGCAGCTTAGGTATTACCTACAATGAGCAGTTCTTC. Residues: CASSLGITYNEQFF.

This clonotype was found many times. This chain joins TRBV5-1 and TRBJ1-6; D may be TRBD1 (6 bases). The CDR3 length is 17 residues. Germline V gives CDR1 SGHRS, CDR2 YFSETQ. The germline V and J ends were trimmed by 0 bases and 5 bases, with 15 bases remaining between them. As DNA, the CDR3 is TGCGCCAGCAGCTTGGCTACAGGGAGTAGCGATAATTCACCCCTCCACTTT. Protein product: CASSLATGSSDNSPLHF.

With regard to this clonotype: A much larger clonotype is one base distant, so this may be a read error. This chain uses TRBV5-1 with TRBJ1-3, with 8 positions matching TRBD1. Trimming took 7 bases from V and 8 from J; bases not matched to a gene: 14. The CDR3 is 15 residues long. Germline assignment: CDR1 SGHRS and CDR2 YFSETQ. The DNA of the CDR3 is TGCGCCAGCGGCTATCAGGGGGCGGGTGCGGACACCATATATTTT. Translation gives CASGYQGAGADTIYF.

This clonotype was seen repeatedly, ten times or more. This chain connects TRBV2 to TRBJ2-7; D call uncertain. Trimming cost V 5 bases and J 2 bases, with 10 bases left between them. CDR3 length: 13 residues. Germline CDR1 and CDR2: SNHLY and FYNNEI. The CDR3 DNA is TGTGCCAGCAGTAACATTGGGCCCTACGAGCAGTACTTC. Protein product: CASSNIGPYEQYF.

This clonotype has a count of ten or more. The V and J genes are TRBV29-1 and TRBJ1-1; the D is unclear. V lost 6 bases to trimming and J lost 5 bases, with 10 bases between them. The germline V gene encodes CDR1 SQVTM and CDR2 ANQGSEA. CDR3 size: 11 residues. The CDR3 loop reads CSVDGGTEAFF. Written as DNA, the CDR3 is TGCAGCGTGGATGGCGGGACTGAAGCTTTCTTT.